Presented here are 2 T cell receptor beta chains from one specimen sequenced in a study of blood T cell repertoires in COVID-19. Libraries were prepared by immunoSEQ multiplex PCR; TCRdb keeps only in-frame clonotypes and omits some of them. The table includes 30,000 to 40,000 clones, around nine tenths detected once. Sequenced material: peripheral blood. Every receptor here comes from a human donor in a cohort sampled during active COVID-19.

The V call is TRBV14, the J call TRBJ2-7; D remains unclear. The V and J ends lost 1 base and 2 bases respectively, with 9 bases between them. Germline V gives CDR1 SGHDN, CDR2 FVKESK. CDR3 length: 14 residues. The CDR3 region has the DNA TGTGCCAGCAGCCAAGGGCTAGAGCCCTACGAGCAGTACTTC. Its translation is CASSQGLEPYEQYF.

The chain employs TRBV6-4 and TRBJ1-4, with a possible D match to TRBD1 (6 bases). Per germline, CDR1 MRHNA and CDR2 SNTAGT. This CDR3 has 13 residues. Trimming cost V 4 bases and J 13 bases, with 16 bases left between them. The CDR3: CASSATGSGRLFF. For the CDR3, the DNA is TGTGCCAGCAGTGCAACAGGGTCTGGACGACTGTTTTTT.